This T cell receptor beta chain comes out of a study of shared clonotypes between healthy human individuals. Whole-study context: Aged 18 to 49, the donors were a couple of women and a few men.

Whole-study findings and limits: Generally, naive subsets came out with larger estimated richness than memory subsets.

Regarding this clone: As yet, its antigen is unknown.

Method: immunoSEQ multiplex PCR; TCRdb's copy keeps in-frame clones and lacks some. The data contain about 2.4 million clones, roughly nine tenths of them singletons. The CDR3 loop spans 14 amino acids. Per the germline V gene, CDR1 is MNHEY and CDR2 is SVGAGI. Deletions cut 8 bases from V and 6 bases from J, with 18 bases between. This clonotype originated in a man younger than 35 in good health. The source material was naive CD4+ T cells sorted from blood. The subset here: CD45RA+ positively selected. The chain has TRBV6-5 and TRBJ2-3; D may be TRBD1 (6 bases). The CDR3 sequence: CASGPQGWTDTQYF. The CDR3, as DNA: TGTGCCAGCGGCCCACAGGGATGGACGGATACGCAGTATTTT.